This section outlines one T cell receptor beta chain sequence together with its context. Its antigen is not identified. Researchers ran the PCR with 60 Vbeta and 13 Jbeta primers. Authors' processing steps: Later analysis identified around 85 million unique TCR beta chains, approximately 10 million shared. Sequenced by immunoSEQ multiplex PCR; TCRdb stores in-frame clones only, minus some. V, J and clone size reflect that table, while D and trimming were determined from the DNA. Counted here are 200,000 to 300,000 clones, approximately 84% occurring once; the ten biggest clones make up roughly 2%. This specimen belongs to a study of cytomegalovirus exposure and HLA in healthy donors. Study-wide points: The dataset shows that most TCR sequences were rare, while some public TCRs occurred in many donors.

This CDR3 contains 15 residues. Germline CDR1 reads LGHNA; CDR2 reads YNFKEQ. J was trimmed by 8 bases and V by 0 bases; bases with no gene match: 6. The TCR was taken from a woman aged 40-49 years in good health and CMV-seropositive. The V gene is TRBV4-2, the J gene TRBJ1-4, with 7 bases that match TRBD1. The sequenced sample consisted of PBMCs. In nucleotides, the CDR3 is TGTGCCAGCAGCCAAGATCGGGGGACAGCCGAAAAACTGTTTTTT. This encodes CASSQDRGTAEKLFF.